This T cell receptor beta chain was identified during a study of blood T cell repertoires in COVID-19. Study in general: The origin of the acute and convalescent COVID-19 samples was the United States, Italy and Spain. T cells, B-cell-depleted T cells, or PBMCs supplied cDNA or gDNA.

Trimming stripped 0 bases from V and 3 bases from J, with 12 bases between. The germline V gene has CDR1 SGHVS and CDR2 FQNEAQ. The CDR3 is 16 amino acids. In the study's own analysis: From reference gene primer amplification, estimates of nucleated cell counts were derived. Sequenced by immunoSEQ multiplex PCR; TCRdb stores in-frame clones only, minus some. Clone size and the V and J calls come from that table; the DNA yielded D and trimming. The data show about 220,000 clones, 75% to 90% seen once. Material: PBMCs or T cells enriched from blood (not recorded which). The chain couples TRBV7-8 to TRBJ1-5; D is possibly TRBD1 (5 bases). The receptor's source is a woman in her late teens or twenties in a cohort exposed to, infected with or recovered from COVID-19 (not recorded which). This CDR3 reads CASSLAGKGVNQPQHF. The CDR3 bases are TGTGCCAGCAGCTTAGCTGGGAAAGGGGTCAATCAGCCCCAGCATTTT.